This T cell receptor (beta chain) was identified in a study of a mutant IDH1 vaccine in newly diagnosed glioma. On the study more broadly: The treated group averaged approximately 42 years old and was roughly 62% male, about 40% female.

As for time point: week 23, last vaccination. Vaccination used 300 ug of mutant IDH1 20-mer peptide per dose, with topical imiquimod. Profiled with immunoSEQ multiplex PCR; TCRdb holds only in-frame clones, not every one. Here the sample spans more than 35,000 clones, roughly 79% being singletons. The CDR3 extends over 19 amino acids. Deletions cut 0 bases from V and 0 bases from J, with 15 bases between. Concerning this clone: Its antigen is currently unknown.

The chain employs TRBV23-1 and TRBJ1-6; maybe TRBD1 (5 bases). TRBV23-1 is an ORF for which the function is uncertain. This receptor was taken from a man aged 35 to 55 with glioma. This material consisted of PBMCs, taken from a glioma patient whose treatment included an IDH1 peptide vaccine. The CDR3 sequence is CASSQSGRGPSSYNSPLHF. In DNA, the CDR3 is TGCGCCAGCAGTCAATCGGGAAGGGGCCCGAGCTCCTATAATTCACCCCTCCACTTT.